These 25 T cell receptor beta chains were all obtained from the same sample, sequenced in a study of blood T cell repertoires in COVID-19 (dated by TCRdb to the early 2020s). The library was made by the immunoSEQ multiplex PCR assay. TCRdb provides this immuneACCESS table in a form limited to in-frame rearrangements. Some clones are lacking; in checked studies, under half of them reflect an unresolved V gene, and why the rest are absent is not known. This sample lists around 260,000 clones; 80% to 90% were detected once. The ten largest clonotypes hold approximately 3% of the sample. Material: peripheral blood. The receptors shown here come from a woman aged 25-40 years with active or convalescent COVID-19.

The V and J genes are TRBV9 and TRBJ2-5; 8 bases fit TRBD1. CDR1 and CDR2 from the germline V gene are SGDLS and YYNGEE. The CDR3 is 15 residues long. V trimming: 1 base; J trimming: 5 bases; junction bases outside the gene matches: 7. This chain's CDR3 is CASSVRQGPGETQYF. In DNA form, the CDR3 reads TGTGCCAGCAGCGTAAGACAGGGGCCCGGGGAGACCCAGTACTTC. Based on the CDR3 plus reference TRBV9 and TRBJ2-5, the full variable domain is DSGVTQTPKHLITATGQRVTLRCSPRSGDLSVYWYQQSLDQGLQFLIQYYNGEERAKGNILERFSAQQFPDLHSELNLSSLELGDSALYFCASSVRQGPGETQYFGPGTRLLVL.

V is TRBV6-5 and J is TRBJ2-4; the D gene is possibly TRBD1 (6 bases). The CDR3 is made up of 14 amino acids. V gave up 6 bases and J gave up 1 base, with 10 bases separating them. Germline V CDR1 and CDR2: MNHEY, SVGAGI. The CDR3, as DNA: TGTGCCAGCAGCACAGGGTATGCCAAAAACATTCAGTACTTC. It translates to CASSTGYAKNIQYF.

Turning to this clone: Other DNA sequences in this specimen translate into the identical CDR3. The J gene is TRBJ1-5, the V gene TRBV28, with 8 bases matching TRBD1. The V and J ends lost 4 bases and 2 bases, in that order; junction bases with no gene match: 7. Germline CDR1 and CDR2: MDHEN and SYDVKM. The CDR3 loop spans 16 amino acids. The CDR3 sequence: CASSSTDRGGNQPQHF. The CDR3 DNA sequence: TGTGCCAGCAGTTCGACTGACAGGGGAGGCAATCAGCCCCAGCATTTT.

This sequence joins TRBV4-3 and TRBJ1-1; 7 bases map to TRBD1. Germline CDR1 LGHNA, CDR2 YSLEER. V shed 1 base, J shed 8 bases, and the junction held 7 bases outside the gene matches. The CDR3 length is 14 residues. CDR3 DNA: TGCGCCAGCAGCCAAGGGGACAGCCTAGCCGAAGCTTTCTTT. Translating it yields CASSQGDSLAEAFF.

This chain uses TRBV29-1 with TRBJ2-1, with 8 bases that match TRBD1. The germline gives CDR1 SQVTM, CDR2 ANQGSEA. The CDR3 sequence is 11 residues long. The CDR3: CGWTGYNEQFF. CDR3 DNA sequence: TGCGGTTGGACAGGGTACAATGAGCAGTTCTTC.

The V call is TRBV27, the J call TRBJ1-2; a weak D match, TRBD1 (6 bases). V lost 9 bases and J lost 4, with 24 bases in between. The CDR3 runs 16 residues. Per the germline V gene, CDR1 is MNHEY and CDR2 is SMNVEV (reference sequence). The CDR3 region has the DNA TGTGCCAGTAGAAAGGTGGGGGACACCCCGGCCTATGGCTACACCTTC. This translates into CASRKVGDTPAYGYTF.

In regard to this clone: Other DNA sequences within the sample encode an identical CDR3. The DNA of the CDR3 is TGTGCCAGCAGCCAAGATCAAGGGGCCGGAAACACCATATATTTT. It yields the protein CASSQDQGAGNTIYF. The rearrangement links TRBV4-2 to TRBJ1-3, with D possibly TRBD1 on 5 matching bases. CDR3 length: 15 residues. V was shortened by 0 bases and J by 4 bases, with 10 bases between the two germline ends. The germline CDR1 and CDR2 sequences are LGHNA and YNFKEQ.

The rearrangement uses TRBV6-2 or TRBV6-3 and TRBJ2-7; D is possibly TRBD1 (6 bases). The CDR3 has 16 residues. V dropped 5 bases and J dropped 3 bases, with 20 bases sitting between them. Germline V gene lookup returns CDR1 MNHEY and CDR2 SVGEGT. The CDR3 region has the DNA TGTGCCAGCAGTACCCCCCGGACAGAAGGACGCTACGAGCAGTACTTC. Amino acids: CASSTPRTEGRYEQYF.

J is TRBJ2-5 and V is TRBV9, with 9 bases that match TRBD2. After removal of 3 bases from V and 4 bases from J, the junction contained 4 bases not matched to a gene. CDR3 length: 14 residues. The germline CDR1 and CDR2 sequences are SGDLS and YYNGEE. CDR3 protein: CASSAAGGRETQYF. CDR3 nucleotides: TGTGCCAGCAGCGCCGCGGGGGGGCGAGAGACCCAGTACTTC. Using reference TRBV9 and TRBJ2-5 for the parts outside the CDR3, the full variable domain is DSGVTQTPKHLITATGQRVTLRCSPRSGDLSVYWYQQSLDQGLQFLIQYYNGEERAKGNILERFSAQQFPDLHSELNLSSLELGDSALYFCASSAAGGRETQYFGPGTRLLVL.

The chain is built from TRBV7-9 and TRBJ1-1; D unresolved. CDR1 and CDR2 from the germline V gene are SEHNR and FQNEAQ (reference sequence). The CDR3 has 12 residues. Trimming removed 3 bases at V and 2 bases at J, with 4 bases between. The CDR3 DNA reads as TGTGCCAGCAGCTTCCCTAACACTGAAGCTTTCTTT. It is translated as CASSFPNTEAFF.

V is TRBV5-5 and J is TRBJ2-7; 7 bases match TRBD2. The CDR3 length is 15 residues. Trimming took 4 bases from V and 7 from J; bases not matched to a gene: 14. Germline V gene sequence: CDR1 SGHKS, CDR2 YYEKEE (reference sequence). The CDR3 protein is CASSIQPSGTGEQYF. DNA for the CDR3: TGTGCCAGCAGCATCCAACCGAGCGGGACGGGGGAGCAGTACTTC. Complete variable domain (other parts from reference TRBV5-5 and TRBJ2-7): DAGVTQSPTHLIKTRGQQVTLRCSPISGHKSVSWYQQVLGQGPQFIFQYYEKEERGRGNFPDRFSARQFPNYSSELNVNALLLGDSALYLCASSIQPSGTGEQYFGPGTRLTVT.

V is TRBV27 and J is TRBJ1-5; possible D gene TRBD1, 5 bases. The CDR3 has 11 amino acids. The V end lost 8 bases, the J end lost 14 bases, and 16 bases lay between the germline ends. Germline values: CDR1 MNHEY, CDR2 SMNVEV (reference sequence). In DNA form, the CDR3 reads TGTGCCAGCTCCACAGGATCATCAGAGCATTTT. This sequence encodes CASSTGSSEHF.

The chain recombines TRBV6-5 with TRBJ1-4, with D possibly matching TRBD1 (6 bases). V lost 7 bases and J 4 bases, leaving 13 bases between the germline ends. This CDR3 is 14 amino acids long. Germline CDR1 is MNHEY and CDR2 is SVGAGI. The CDR3 DNA follows: TGTGCCAGCAAGCCGGGACACGTTAATGAAAAACTGTTTTTT. It codes for CASKPGHVNEKLFF.

This clone was picked up a small number of times. This chain links TRBV6-6 with TRBJ1-5; D ambiguous. The V end was cut by 5 bases, the J end by 0 bases, with 17 bases between. The CDR3 has 17 residues. Germline V gene sequence: CDR1 MNHNY, CDR2 SVGAGI (reference sequence). For the CDR3, the DNA is TGTGCCAGCAGTCGCTACGGGGTCCTGTATAGCAATCAGCCCCAGCATTTT. Its translation is CASSRYGVLYSNQPQHF.

This clone has just a few counts. CDR3 sequence (DNA): TGTGCCAGCAACTCTGCGCAGAACACCGGGGAGCTGTTTTTT. Its protein product is CASNSAQNTGELFF. The genes are TRBV3-1 (or the pseudogene TRBV3-2) and TRBJ2-2; D uncertain. This CDR3 has 14 amino acids. The germline CDR1 and CDR2 sequences are LGHDT and YNNKEL (reference sequence). With 7 bases removed from V and 1 base from J, the gap between germline ends came to 10 bases.

The chain carries TRBV5-1 and TRBJ2-2; maybe TRBD1 (6 bases). Trimming shortened V by 4 bases and J by 2 bases, and 9 bases separated the two germline ends. Germline V gene sequence: CDR1 SGHRS, CDR2 YFSETQ. The CDR3 sequence is 14 residues long. The CDR3 DNA follows: TGCGCCAGCAGCCGGGACACTAACACCGGGGAGCTGTTTTTT. Translated: CASSRDTNTGELFF. Full variable domain (outside the CDR3, taken from reference TRBV5-1 and TRBJ2-2): KAGVTQTPRYLIKTRGQQVTLSCSPISGHRSVSWYQQTPGQGLQFLFEYFSETQRNKGNFPGRFSGRQFSNSRSEMNVSTLELGDSALYLCASSRDTNTGELFFGEGSRLTVL.

The chain joins TRBV9 to TRBJ2-1, with D perhaps matching TRBD2 (6 bases). Germline loops: CDR1 SGDLS, CDR2 YYNGEE. The CDR3 totals 12 residues. Trimming took off 4 bases at V and 12 bases at J, with 14 bases between the two ends. As DNA, the CDR3 is TGTGCCAGCAGCCCGAGGAGGGGTGGGCAGTTCTTC. Translation: CASSPRRGGQFF.

The chain couples TRBV19 to TRBJ2-1; maybe TRBD2 (6 bases). V was cut by 3 bases and J by 9 bases, with 21 bases left in between. The V gene's germline CDR1 is LNHDA and CDR2 SQIVND (reference sequence). The CDR3 runs 16 residues. The CDR3 loop is CASSMRGSGIFFEQFF. Here the CDR3 DNA reads TGTGCCAGTAGTATGCGGGGTTCGGGGATTTTCTTTGAGCAGTTCTTC.

The gene calls are TRBV9 and TRBJ2-2, with 10 nucleotides matching TRBD2. The V segment lost 0 bases and the J segment 4 bases; nucleotides outside the gene matches: 9. Germline V CDR1 and CDR2: SGDLS, YYNGEE. The CDR3 contains 18 residues. CDR3 sequence: CASSVVIAGGSGTGELFF. The DNA of the CDR3 is TGTGCCAGCAGCGTAGTTATAGCGGGGGGCTCGGGCACCGGGGAGCTGTTTTTT.

The gene calls are TRBV5-1 and TRBJ2-1; the match to TRBD2 covers 15 bases. Losses at the gene ends were 4 bases for V and 9 bases for J; bases not matched to a gene: 8. The CDR3 has 16 residues. CDR1 is SGHRS, CDR2 YFSETQ, per germline. CDR3 DNA: TGCGCCAGCAGCCTCCGGACTAGCGGGGGGGCCGGTGAGCAGTTCTTC. It codes for CASSLRTSGGAGEQFF.

V usage is TRBV14 and J usage is TRBJ1-6; the D gene is possibly TRBD1 (5 bases). V was shortened by 1 base and J by 16 bases, with 17 bases between the two germline ends. The CDR3 is 14 residues long. Germline assignment: CDR1 SGHDN and CDR2 FVKESK. CDR3 protein: CASSQALLTGALHF. The CDR3 coding sequence is TGTGCCAGCAGCCAAGCTCTCCTTACTGGGGCACTCCACTTT.

The genes are TRBV5-5 and TRBJ1-4; TRBD1 matches 10 bases. Germline CDR1 SGHKS, CDR2 YYEKEE (reference sequence). V shed 4 bases, J shed 8 bases, and the junction held 8 bases outside the gene matches. The CDR3 covers 15 residues. CDR3 in amino acids: CASSNAGQGGEKLFF. The DNA for the CDR3 is TGTGCCAGCAGCAACGCAGGACAGGGGGGAGAAAAACTGTTTTTT.

The CDR3 DNA reads as TGTGCCAGCAGTTACTCTAGCGGGGGGGCTCTTGAGCAGTTCTTC. Translated: CASSYSSGGALEQFF. The chain couples TRBV6-5 to TRBJ2-1, with TRBD2 identical over 11 bases. Germline CDR1 MNHEY, CDR2 SVGAGI. The CDR3 is 15 amino acids. Trimming took 0 bases from V and 9 from J; bases not matched to a gene: 4.

V and J are TRBV9 and TRBJ1-3, with D tentatively TRBD1 (5 bases). This CDR3 comprises 14 residues. V dropped 1 base and J dropped 10 bases, with 15 bases sitting between them. The V gene's germline CDR1 is SGDLS and CDR2 YYNGEE. CDR3 protein: CASSVSQGSMTIYF. Here the CDR3 DNA reads TGTGCCAGCAGCGTATCCCAGGGCAGTATGACCATATATTTT.

This sequence joins TRBV12-3 or TRBV12-4 and TRBJ1-2; unclear D gene. The CDR3 consists of 13 residues. Trimming left V 5 bases short and J 4 bases short, with 11 bases between. The CDR3 here is CASSAQPVYGYTF. For the CDR3, the DNA is TGTGCCAGCAGTGCACAGCCAGTCTATGGCTACACCTTC.